The present T cell receptor (beta chain) was sequenced within a study of blood T cells in healthy people across ages. CDR1 and CDR2 (germline): DFQATT, SNEGSKA (reference sequence). The ends lost 5 bases at V and 6 bases at J; junction bases unmatched: 5. The CDR3 has 12 amino acids. This clonotype was counted between two and nine times. The target antigen is unknown. Study outcomes and limitations: Changes seen in expanded clonotypes were possibly confounded by donor CMV status left unknown.

For the second PCR, which ran for roughly 7 to 11 cycles, a sample-barcoded 5' primer and a J-beta primer mix were used. TCRdb reprocessed the 5' RACE reads with MiXCR, giving one entry per CDR3 protein. The data contain roughly 720,000 distinct CDR3 sequences, 53% of them singletons. Sequencing was carried out using blood. This receptor was taken from an elderly man in good health. V usage is TRBV20-1 and J usage is TRBJ1-2; 8 bases line up with TRBD1. CDR3 amino acids: CSAGRGPDGYTF. CDR3 nucleotides: TGCAGTGCTGGCAGGGGGCCAGATGGCTACACCTTC.